This T cell receptor beta chain was found in a study of blood T cell repertoires in COVID-19. Study at large: Some COVID-19 samples were acute and others convalescent; all came from the United States, Italy and Spain. The cDNA or gDNA used as material had been derived from T cells, B-cell-depleted T cells, or PBMCs.

Clinical history reported by participants formed the basis on which cohorts were assigned. Measured with immunoSEQ multiplex PCR; TCRdb has only the in-frame clones, and not every one. The sample shows more than 300,000 clones, about nine tenths of them seen only once. The CDR3 has 17 residues. The V call is TRBV21-1, the J call TRBJ2-4; the DNA was not used to check the table's D call, TRBD2. TRBV21-1 is deemed a pseudogene. The source material was PBMCs or T cells enriched from blood (not recorded which). This TCR came from a woman in her twenties or thirties who had recovered from COVID-19. The CDR3, as DNA: TGTGCCAGCAGCCCACCAAGAAGGCGGCTAGCCAAAAACATTCAGTACTTC. Its translation: CASSPPRRRLAKNIQYF.